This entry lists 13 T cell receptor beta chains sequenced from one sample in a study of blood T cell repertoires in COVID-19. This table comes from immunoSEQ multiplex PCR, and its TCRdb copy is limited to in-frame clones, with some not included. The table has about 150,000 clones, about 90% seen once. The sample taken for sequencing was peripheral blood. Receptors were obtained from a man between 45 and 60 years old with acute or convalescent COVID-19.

As DNA, the CDR3 is TGTGCCAGCAGCGCGAGGGGACAGCCCGGGGGTCACACCGGGGAGCTGTTTTTT. Encoded protein: CASSARGQPGGHTGELFF. The chain joins TRBV9 to TRBJ2-2; a possible D gene is TRBD1 (7 bases). Germline assignment: CDR1 SGDLS and CDR2 YYNGEE. V was pared by 3 bases and J by 3 bases, with 21 bases between. CDR3 size: 18 residues. The full variable domain, rest sourced from reference TRBV9 and TRBJ2-2, is DSGVTQTPKHLITATGQRVTLRCSPRSGDLSVYWYQQSLDQGLQFLIQYYNGEERAKGNILERFSAQQFPDLHSELNLSSLELGDSALYFCASSARGQPGGHTGELFFGEGSRLTVL.

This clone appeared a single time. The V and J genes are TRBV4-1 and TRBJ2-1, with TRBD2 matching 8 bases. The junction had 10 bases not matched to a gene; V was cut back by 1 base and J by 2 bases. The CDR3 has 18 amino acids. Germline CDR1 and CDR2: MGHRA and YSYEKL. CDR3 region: CASSQVGGGGRTYNEQFF. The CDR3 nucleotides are TGCGCCAGCAGCCAAGTTGGAGGAGGCGGGAGGACCTACAATGAGCAGTTCTTC.

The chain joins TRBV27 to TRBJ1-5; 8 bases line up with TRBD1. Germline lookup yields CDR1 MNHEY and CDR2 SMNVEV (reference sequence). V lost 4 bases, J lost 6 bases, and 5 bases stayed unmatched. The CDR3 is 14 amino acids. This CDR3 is CASSYTQGGQPQHF. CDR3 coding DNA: TGTGCCAGCAGTTATACACAGGGGGGTCAGCCCCAGCATTTT.

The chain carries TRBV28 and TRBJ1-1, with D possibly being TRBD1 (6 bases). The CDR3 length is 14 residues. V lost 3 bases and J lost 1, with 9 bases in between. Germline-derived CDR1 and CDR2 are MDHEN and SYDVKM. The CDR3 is CASSLGHRNTEAFF. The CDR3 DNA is TGTGCCAGCAGTTTGGGACACCGGAACACTGAAGCTTTCTTT.

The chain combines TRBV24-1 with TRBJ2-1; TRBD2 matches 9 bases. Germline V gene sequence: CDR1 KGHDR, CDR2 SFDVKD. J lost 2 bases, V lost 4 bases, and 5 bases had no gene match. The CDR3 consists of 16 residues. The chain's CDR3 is CATSDRSGGTYNEQFF. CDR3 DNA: TGTGCCACCAGTGACCGGAGCGGGGGGACCTACAATGAGCAGTTCTTC.

The CDR3 loop is CASSLARAGGETEAFF. For the CDR3, the DNA is TGTGCCAGCAGCTTAGCCCGGGCTGGAGGGGAAACTGAAGCTTTCTTT. The chain combines TRBV7-9 with TRBJ1-1, with D possibly matching TRBD1 (5 bases). Trimming took 0 bases from V and 5 from J, leaving 16 bases between them. The CDR3 spans 16 residues. CDR1 is SEHNR, CDR2 FQNEAQ, per germline (reference sequence).

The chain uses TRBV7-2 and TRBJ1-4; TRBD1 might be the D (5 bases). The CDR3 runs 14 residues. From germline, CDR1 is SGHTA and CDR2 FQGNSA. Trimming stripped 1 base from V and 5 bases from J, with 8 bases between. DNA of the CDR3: TGTGCCAGCAGCTTAGGGGGCGCAAATGAAAAACTGTTTTTT. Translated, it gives CASSLGGANEKLFF.

The CDR3 region is CASSSDGYNEQFF. In DNA form, the CDR3 reads TGTGCCAGCAGCTCCGACGGGTACAATGAGCAGTTCTTC. The V call is TRBV7-2, the J call TRBJ2-1; D remains ambiguous. The CDR3 is made up of 13 amino acids. Germline-derived CDR1 and CDR2 are SGHTA and FQGNSA. V lost 4 bases, J lost 4 bases, and 8 bases lay in between.

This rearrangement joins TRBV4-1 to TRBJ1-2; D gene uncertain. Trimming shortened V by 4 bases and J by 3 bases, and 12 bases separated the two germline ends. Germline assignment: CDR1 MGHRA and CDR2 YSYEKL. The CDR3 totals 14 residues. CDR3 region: CASSPILGDYGYTF. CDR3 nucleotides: TGCGCCAGCAGCCCAATTTTAGGAGACTATGGCTACACCTTC.

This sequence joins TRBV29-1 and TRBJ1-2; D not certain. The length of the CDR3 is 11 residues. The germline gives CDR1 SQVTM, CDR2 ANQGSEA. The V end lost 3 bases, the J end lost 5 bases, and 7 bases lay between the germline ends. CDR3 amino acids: CSVDQRYGYTF. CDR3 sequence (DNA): TGCAGCGTTGATCAACGGTATGGCTACACCTTC.

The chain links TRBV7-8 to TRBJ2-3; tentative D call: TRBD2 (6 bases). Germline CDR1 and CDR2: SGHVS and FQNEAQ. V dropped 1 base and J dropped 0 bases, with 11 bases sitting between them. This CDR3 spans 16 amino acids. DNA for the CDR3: TGTGCCAGCAGCTTAGTGGGAGGACTAAGCACAGATACGCAGTATTTT. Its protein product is CASSLVGGLSTDTQYF.

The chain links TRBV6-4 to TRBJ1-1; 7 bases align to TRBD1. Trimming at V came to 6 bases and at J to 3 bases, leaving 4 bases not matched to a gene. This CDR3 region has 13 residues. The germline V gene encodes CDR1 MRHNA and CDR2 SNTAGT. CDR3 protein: CASSATGDTEAFF. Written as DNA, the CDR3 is TGTGCCAGCAGCGCCACAGGGGACACTGAAGCTTTCTTT.

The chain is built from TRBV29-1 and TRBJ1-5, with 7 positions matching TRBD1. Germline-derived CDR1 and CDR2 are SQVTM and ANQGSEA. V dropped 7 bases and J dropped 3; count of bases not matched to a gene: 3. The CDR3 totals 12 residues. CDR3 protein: CSAGQVNQPQHF. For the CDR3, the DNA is TGCAGCGCCGGACAGGTCAATCAGCCCCAGCATTTT.